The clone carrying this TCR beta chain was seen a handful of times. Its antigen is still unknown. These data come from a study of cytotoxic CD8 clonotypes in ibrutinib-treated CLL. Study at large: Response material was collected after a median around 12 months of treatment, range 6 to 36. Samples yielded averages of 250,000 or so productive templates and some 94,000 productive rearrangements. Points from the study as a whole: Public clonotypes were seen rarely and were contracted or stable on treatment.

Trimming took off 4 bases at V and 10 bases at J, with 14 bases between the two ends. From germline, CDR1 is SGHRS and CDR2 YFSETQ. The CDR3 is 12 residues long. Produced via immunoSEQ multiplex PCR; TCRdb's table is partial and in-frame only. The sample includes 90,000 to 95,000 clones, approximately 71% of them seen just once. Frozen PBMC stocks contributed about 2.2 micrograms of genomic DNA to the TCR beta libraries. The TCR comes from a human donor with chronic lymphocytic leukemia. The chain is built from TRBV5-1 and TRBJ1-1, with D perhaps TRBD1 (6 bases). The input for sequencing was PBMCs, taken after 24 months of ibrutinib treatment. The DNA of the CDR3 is TGCGCCAGCAGCGTAGAACAGGGAAGAGCTTTCTTT. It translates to CASSVEQGRAFF.